One and the same sample provided the 18 T cell receptor beta chains below, sequenced in a study of human T cells and chemical hapten exposure. Time point defined: patch test 1, 2 weeks after DPC sensitization. Treatment specified: therapeutic diphenylcyclopropenone sensitization with weekly scalp DPC. Using its own MiXCR run on the RACE reads, TCRdb lists one record per CDR3 protein. The sample has around 160,000 distinct CDR3 sequences, roughly 15% seen once. The material was whole blood, obtained in connection with sensitization to the hapten diphenylcyclopropenone (DPC). The receptors derive from a woman aged 25 to 39 with alopecia areata. Some clones in this sample may be carry-over from other donors' samples.

Many counts were recorded for this clonotype. This chain joins TRBV2 and TRBJ1-2; TRBD1 agrees at 11 bases. CDR3 length: 13 amino acids. J gave up 6 bases and V 3 bases, and 0 bases lay outside the gene matches. CDR1 and CDR2 (germline): SNHLY, FYNNEI. In DNA form, the CDR3 reads TGTGCCAGCAGTGAGGACAGGGGGCATGGCTACACCTTC. Its protein is CASSEDRGHGYTF. The variable domain in full, completed from reference TRBV2 and TRBJ1-2, reads EPEVTQTPSHQVTQMGQEVILRCVPISNHLYFYWYRQILGQKVEFLVSFYNNEISEKSEIFDDQFSVERPDGSNFTLKIRSTKLEDSAMYFCASSEDRGHGYTFGSGTRLTVV.

In DNA, the CDR3 is TGCGCCAGCAGCTTGGTGCGGGACGCGAACACCGGGGAGCTGTTTTTT. Its translation is CASSLVRDANTGELFF. The chain is built from TRBV5-1 and TRBJ2-2, with D maybe TRBD2 (6 bases). The CDR3 extends over 16 amino acids. Deletions cut 0 bases from V and 0 bases from J, with 9 bases between. CDR1 and CDR2 from the germline V gene are SGHRS and YFSETQ. The complete variable domain, with remaining parts taken from reference TRBV5-1 and TRBJ2-2, reads KAGVTQTPRYLIKTRGQQVTLSCSPISGHRSVSWYQQTPGQGLQFLFEYFSETQRNKGNFPGRFSGRQFSNSRSEMNVSTLELGDSALYLCASSLVRDANTGELFFGEGSRLTVL.

This clonotype appeared many times. This chain joins TRBV6-1 and TRBJ1-5, with 9 nucleotides matching TRBD1. The germline gives CDR1 MNHNS, CDR2 SASEGT. V was clipped by 2 bases and J by 5 bases; unmatched bases: 4. The CDR3 is 15 amino acids. CDR3 protein: CASSERGQGHQPQHF. DNA of the CDR3: TGTGCCAGCAGTGAAAGGGGACAGGGCCATCAGCCCCAGCATTTT.

This clonotype was counted between two and nine times. The chain has TRBV28 and TRBJ2-6, with D unclear. Germline CDR1 MDHEN, CDR2 SYDVKM. CDR3 length: 15 residues. V was shortened by 6 bases and J by 0 bases, with 9 bases between the two germline ends. For the CDR3, the DNA is TGTGCCAGCAGCTACGATAGCTCTGGGGCCAACGTCCTGACTTTC. This encodes CASSYDSSGANVLTF.

This clonotype was observed a few times. V and J are TRBV6-2 or TRBV6-3 and TRBJ2-1, with 10 bases fitting TRBD1. CDR3 length: 17 residues. CDR1 and CDR2 from the germline V gene are MNHEY and SVGEGT. V shed 2 bases, J shed 2 bases, and the junction held 6 bases outside the gene matches. The CDR3 sequence is CASSYNLGTGAYNEQFF. CDR3 nucleotides: TGTGCCAGCAGTTACAATCTCGGGACAGGGGCCTACAATGAGCAGTTCTTC.

This clonotype has a handful of counts. The rearrangement uses TRBV19 and TRBJ2-3, with 10 positions matching TRBD1. Germline values: CDR1 LNHDA, CDR2 SQIVND (reference sequence). V was clipped by 6 bases and J by 5 bases; unmatched bases: 8. The CDR3 loop spans 15 amino acids. In DNA, the CDR3 is TGTGCCAGTAGCAAAGGTGGGACAGGGGAAGATACGCAGTATTTT. This gives the protein CASSKGGTGEDTQYF. Looking up the rest from reference TRBV19 and TRBJ2-3 gives the full variable domain: DGGITQSPKYLFRKEGQNVTLSCEQNLNHDAMYWYRQDPGQGLRLIYYSQIVNDFQKGDIAEGYSVSREKKESFPLTVTSAQKNPTAFYLCASSKGGTGEDTQYFGPGTRLTVL.

The chain has TRBV28 and TRBJ1-5; the D is unclear. V dropped 3 bases and J dropped 2 bases, with 8 bases sitting between them. Per germline, CDR1 MDHEN and CDR2 SYDVKM. The CDR3 contains 14 residues. For the CDR3, the DNA is TGTGCCAGCAGTTTCCGCCATGGCAATCAGCCCCAGCATTTT. It yields the protein CASSFRHGNQPQHF.

There are a few counts of this clonotype. This chain's CDR3 is CASSQDKGPGSGANVLTF. The CDR3 DNA reads TGCGCCAGCAGCCAAGATAAGGGACCGGGCTCTGGGGCCAACGTCCTGACTTTC. The chain recombines TRBV4-3 with TRBJ2-6; D is possibly TRBD1 or TRBD2 (5 bases each). V was trimmed by 0 bases and J by 0 bases, leaving 12 bases between them. This CDR3 has 18 amino acids. CDR1 and CDR2 (germline): LGHNA, YSLEER.

This clonotype has ten or more counts. J is TRBJ1-6 and V is TRBV27, with TRBD1 matching 8 bases. The germline gives CDR1 MNHEY, CDR2 SMNVEV (reference sequence). V shed 6 bases, J shed 5 bases, and the junction held 0 bases outside the gene matches. The CDR3 runs to 13 residues. The CDR3: CASRTGDNSPLHF. In nucleotides, the CDR3 is TGTGCCAGCAGGACAGGGGATAATTCACCCCTCCACTTT.

V is TRBV10-2 and J is TRBJ2-2, with D possibly TRBD1 on 5 matching bases. This CDR3 comprises 16 residues. V was pared by 6 bases and J by 1 base, with 15 bases between. Germline V gene sequence: CDR1 WSHSY, CDR2 SAAADI. DNA of the CDR3: TGCGCCAGCAGCGGAGCCGACAGCCTGAACACCGGGGAGCTGTTTTTT. The encoded protein is CASSGADSLNTGELFF.

In this sample, this clonotype turned up a few times. V and J are TRBV7-9 and TRBJ2-6; TRBD2 matches at 8 bases. V dropped 5 bases and J dropped 0; count of bases not matched to a gene: 6. Germline CDR1 is SEHNR and CDR2 is FQNEAQ (reference sequence). The CDR3 totals 17 residues. CDR3 nucleotide sequence: TGTGCCAGCAGCCCCGGACTAGCAGCCTCTGGGGCCAACGTCCTGACTTTC. The encoded protein is CASSPGLAASGANVLTF.

In the case of this clonotype: An end of the junction differs from the germline gene, which may be a read error. The V call is TRBV6-1, the J call TRBJ1-6, with D possibly being TRBD1 (5 bases). CDR1 is MNHNS and CDR2 is SASEGT in the germline V gene. There are 14 residues in the CDR3. CDR3 in amino acids: CASSERLSGHRSPF. In DNA form, the CDR3 reads TGTGCCAGCAGTGAAAGGTTATCCGGACACAGGTCCCCGTTT.

In its sample, this clonotype was seen many times. V is TRBV6-5 and J is TRBJ2-5, with TRBD2 matching 12 bases. Trimming removed 5 bases from V and 2 bases from J; junction bases left unmatched: 15. Germline CDR1 reads MNHEY; CDR2 reads SVGAGI. The CDR3 runs to 19 residues. The CDR3 nucleotides read TGTGCCAGCAGTAATATAGGACTAGCGGGACGCAAAGGACAAGAGACCCAGTACTTC. Residues: CASSNIGLAGRKGQETQYF.

This clonotype has only a few counts. CDR3 nucleotide sequence: TGTGCCTGGAGTGTGGGAGCACTAGCGGGGGGCGAATTTAGCACAGATACGCAGTATTTT. Translated, it gives CAWSVGALAGGEFSTDTQYF. The chain has TRBV30 and TRBJ2-3; TRBD2 matches 12 bases. Trimming at V came to 0 bases and at J to 0 bases, leaving 13 bases not matched to a gene. CDR1 is GTSNPN and CDR2 is SVGIG in the germline V gene (reference sequence). The CDR3 is 20 amino acids.

This clonotype was observed many times. This chain connects TRBV7-2 to TRBJ1-1; TRBD1 aligns across 7 bases. The junction had 7 bases not matched to a gene; V was cut back by 1 base and J by 5 bases. Germline V lookup: CDR1 SGHTA, CDR2 FQGNSA. The CDR3 is made up of 15 amino acids. CDR3 sequence: CASSLVAGGDTEAFF. Here the CDR3 DNA reads TGTGCCAGCAGCTTAGTGGCAGGGGGTGATACTGAAGCTTTCTTT. The whole variable domain, remainder taken from reference TRBV7-2 and TRBJ1-1, is GAGVSQSPSNKVTEKGKDVELRCDPISGHTALYWYRQSLGQGLEFLIYFQGNSAPDKSGLPSDRFSAERTGGSVSTLTIQRTQQEDSAVYLCASSLVAGGDTEAFFGQGTRLTVV.

This clonotype was seen a single time. The V gene is TRBV7-8, the J gene TRBJ2-1; D unclear. The germline V gene encodes CDR1 SGHVS and CDR2 FQNEAQ. The CDR3 length is 17 residues. Trimming took off 5 bases at V and 0 bases at J, with 17 bases between the two ends. The CDR3 nucleotides read TGTGCCAGCAGCCCACAGTCGTGGCGGAGCTCCTACAATGAGCAGTTCTTC. Protein: CASSPQSWRSSYNEQFF.

This clonotype was picked up a small number of times. The chain couples TRBV28 to TRBJ2-5; the D is unclear. Germline CDR1 is MDHEN and CDR2 is SYDVKM. V was shortened by 6 bases and J by 5 bases, with 13 bases between the two germline ends. The CDR3 spans 13 residues. The CDR3 region has the DNA TGTGCCAGCAGGTCGGGTGGGCTCGAGACCCAGTACTTC. Translated: CASRSGGLETQYF.

This chain uses TRBV6-5 with TRBJ2-2; tentatively, D is TRBD1 or TRBD2 (5 bases each). The germline V and J ends were trimmed by 4 bases and 4 bases, with 25 bases remaining between them. The length of the CDR3 is 19 residues. CDR1 and CDR2 (germline): MNHEY, SVGAGI. This CDR3 reads CASSSPPPGPLRVTGELFF. CDR3 DNA sequence: TGTGCCAGCAGTTCTCCCCCACCGGGACCCCTTCGGGTCACCGGGGAGCTGTTTTTT.